Presented here are 21 T cell receptor beta chains from one specimen sequenced in a study of cytomegalovirus exposure and HLA in healthy donors. PCR primers comprised 60 Vbeta and 13 Jbeta primers. Measured with immunoSEQ multiplex PCR; TCRdb has only the in-frame clones, and not every one. The repertoire consists of some 150,000 clones, with approximately 80% occurring once and the leading ten covering more than 1.5%. Material: PBMCs. These receptor sequences come from a woman in her forties in good health and CMV-seronegative.

The gene calls are TRBV18 and TRBJ2-7; D may be TRBD1 (6 bases). The CDR3 totals 15 residues. The germline V gene has CDR1 KGHSH and CDR2 LQKENI. Trimming left V 2 bases short and J 2 bases short, with 13 bases between. The CDR3 loop reads CASSPEGTNPYEQYF. CDR3 nucleotides: TGTGCCAGCTCACCAGAAGGGACAAACCCCTACGAGCAGTACTTC.

V and J are TRBV4-2 and TRBJ1-1, with TRBD1 identical over 9 bases. V lost 6 bases, J lost 7 bases, and 15 bases stayed unmatched. Per germline, CDR1 LGHNA and CDR2 YNFKEQ. The CDR3 runs to 16 residues. CDR3 coding DNA: TGTGCCAGCAGGGGCTACAGGGGGCGGGGGAATCGTGAAGCTTTCTTT. Amino acid sequence: CASRGYRGRGNREAFF.

The V call is TRBV11-2, the J call TRBJ1-5; D might be TRBD1 (5 bases). CDR1 and CDR2 (germline): SGHAT, FQNNGV. The CDR3 length is 14 residues. Deletions cut 1 base from V and 4 bases from J, with 8 bases between. The CDR3 DNA is TGTGCCAGCAGCTTAGGGCAGGGAAATCAGCCCCAGCATTTT. It is translated as CASSLGQGNQPQHF.

V usage is TRBV28 and J usage is TRBJ2-2, with unresolved D. This CDR3 contains 15 residues. Trimming shortened V by 4 bases and J by 1 base, and 10 bases separated the two germline ends. Germline V CDR1 and CDR2: MDHEN, SYDVKM. DNA for the CDR3: TGTGCCAGCAGTTCCGGAACAGTGAACACCGGGGAGCTGTTTTTT. Translating gives CASSSGTVNTGELFF. The full variable domain, rest sourced from reference TRBV28 and TRBJ2-2, is DVKVTQSSRYLVKRTGEKVFLECVQDMDHENMFWYRQDPGLGLRLIYFSYDVKMKEKGDIPEGYSVSREKKERFSLILESASTNQTSMYLCASSSGTVNTGELFFGEGSRLTVL.

This clone has more than one count but fewer than ten. The gene calls are TRBV6-5 and TRBJ2-2, with D maybe TRBD2 (7 bases). Germline V CDR1 and CDR2: MNHEY, SVGAGI. There are 15 residues in the CDR3. Trimming pared 5 bases from V and 6 bases from J, leaving 16 bases between. Here the CDR3 reads CASSRKGGGAGELFF. The CDR3 region has the DNA TGTGCCAGCAGTCGGAAGGGGGGGGGTGCCGGGGAGCTGTTTTTT.

The chain joins TRBV7-3 to TRBJ2-5; a weak D match, TRBD1 (5 bases). Trimming pared 5 bases from V and 1 base from J, leaving 8 bases between. CDR1 is SGHTA, CDR2 FQGTGA, per germline. This CDR3 region has 13 residues. The CDR3 loop is CASSRDSQETQYF. The CDR3 DNA follows: TGTGCCAGCAGCCGCGACAGCCAAGAGACCCAGTACTTC.

This rearrangement joins TRBV4-1 to TRBJ2-7; 7 positions agree with TRBD2. Germline CDR1 MGHRA, CDR2 YSYEKL. V shed 5 bases, J shed 3 bases, and the junction held 4 bases outside the gene matches. The CDR3 has 13 residues. The CDR3 region has the DNA TGCGCCAGCAGCTCAAGCGGGAACTACGAGCAGTACTTC. This translates into CASSSSGNYEQYF.

The chain carries TRBV27 and TRBJ2-7, with 7 bases identical to TRBD1. Looked up from germline, CDR1 is MNHEY and CDR2 is SMNVEV (reference sequence). The V segment lost 5 bases and the J segment 2 bases; nucleotides outside the gene matches: 9. The CDR3 has 15 amino acids. Here the CDR3 reads CASSQRQGKPYEQYF. As DNA, the CDR3 is TGTGCCAGCAGTCAGAGACAGGGTAAGCCCTACGAGCAGTACTTC.

The chain combines TRBV9 with TRBJ2-3; D is possibly TRBD2 (6 bases). Trimming cost V 5 bases and J 5 bases, with 15 bases left between them. Germline CDR1 reads SGDLS; CDR2 reads YYNGEE. The CDR3 has 14 amino acids. The CDR3 protein is CASSADGSGDTQYF. The CDR3 DNA reads as TGTGCCAGCAGTGCGGACGGGAGTGGAGATACGCAGTATTTT. The full variable domain, with the rest looked up from reference TRBV9 and TRBJ2-3, is DSGVTQTPKHLITATGQRVTLRCSPRSGDLSVYWYQQSLDQGLQFLIQYYNGEERAKGNILERFSAQQFPDLHSELNLSSLELGDSALYFCASSADGSGDTQYFGPGTRLTVL.

The J gene is TRBJ2-1, the V gene TRBV10-1; maybe TRBD2 (5 bases). V lost 6 bases, J lost 4 bases, and 22 bases lay in between. Germline CDR1 is WNHNN and CDR2 is SYGVQD (reference sequence). The CDR3 has 17 amino acids. The CDR3 DNA is TGCGCCAGCAGCGATAAAATAGCTAGTGGGGAGTACAATGAGCAGTTCTTC. Translation gives CASSDKIASGEYNEQFF.

The chain employs TRBV6-1 and TRBJ1-6; D is uncertain. Germline V lookup: CDR1 MNHNS, CDR2 SASEGT. This CDR3 is built from 14 residues. Trimming pared 1 base from V and 9 bases from J, leaving 10 bases between. CDR3 sequence (DNA): TGTGCCAGCAGTGAAGAGGTCCGGGGTTCACCCCTCCACTTT. Protein sequence: CASSEEVRGSPLHF.

This clone was observed a handful of times. The rearrangement uses TRBV7-2 and TRBJ1-1; TRBD1 matches 7 bases. The V gene end was trimmed by 5 bases and the J gene end by 6 bases; junction bases not matched to a gene: 6. Germline V gene sequence: CDR1 SGHTA, CDR2 FQGNSA. The CDR3 consists of 13 residues. The CDR3 sequence is CASSPVGGSEAFF. The CDR3 nucleotides are TGTGCCAGCAGCCCGGTAGGGGGCTCTGAAGCTTTCTTT.

The chain combines TRBV7-9 with TRBJ1-4; 9 bases agree with TRBD1. The CDR3 sequence is 15 residues long. CDR1 is SEHNR, CDR2 FQNEAQ, per germline (reference sequence). The V segment lost 1 base and the J segment 6 bases; nucleotides outside the gene matches: 3. DNA of the CDR3: TGTGCCAGCAGCTTAGTGGACAGGGGCGATGAAAAACTGTTTTTT. As protein: CASSLVDRGDEKLFF.

The chain couples TRBV6-6 to TRBJ1-2, with D tentatively TRBD1 (5 bases). Germline values: CDR1 MNHNY, CDR2 SVGAGI (reference sequence). V was pared by 4 bases and J by 8 bases, with 11 bases between. CDR3 length equals 12 residues. The CDR3 coding sequence is TGTGCCAGCAGTTCTGGGGCGCGGGGCTACACCTTC. It encodes CASSSGARGYTF.

The J gene is TRBJ1-2, the V gene TRBV5-6; D remains unclear. Trimming pared 5 bases from V and 4 bases from J, leaving 12 bases between. The length of the CDR3 is 13 residues. Germline V gene data show CDR1 as SGHDT and CDR2 as YYEEEE. The CDR3 sequence: CASSQSSTYGYTF. DNA of the CDR3: TGTGCCAGCAGTCAATCGAGTACCTATGGCTACACCTTC. Using reference TRBV5-6 and TRBJ1-2 for the parts outside the CDR3, the full variable domain is DAGVTQSPTHLIKTRGQQVTLRCSPKSGHDTVSWYQQALGQGPQFIFQYYEEEERQRGNFPDRFSGHQFPNYSSELNVNALLLGDSALYLCASSQSSTYGYTFGSGTRLTVV.

V and J are TRBV20-1 and TRBJ1-2; possible D gene TRBD1, 5 bases. V was clipped by 4 bases and J by 8 bases, with 8 bases between them. Germline-derived CDR1 and CDR2 are DFQATT and SNEGSKA (reference sequence). The length of the CDR3 is 10 residues. Here the CDR3 reads CSATGLGYTF. The CDR3 nucleotides are TGCAGTGCTACAGGGCTAGGCTACACCTTC.

This clone was recorded a few times. This sequence joins TRBV7-8 and TRBJ1-5, with 7 bases lining up with TRBD1. With V trimmed by 1 base and J by 2 bases, 2 bases remained unmatched. This CDR3 has 15 residues. In germline, CDR1 is SGHVS, CDR2 FQNEAQ. DNA for the CDR3: TGTGCCAGCAGCTTAGTAGGGGGCGGCAATCAGCCCCAGCATTTT. Its translation is CASSLVGGGNQPQHF.

The gene calls are TRBV19 and TRBJ1-1; no clear D. Germline V CDR1 and CDR2: LNHDA, SQIVND (reference sequence). CDR3 length: 13 residues. Trimming removed 5 bases at V and 3 bases at J, with 10 bases between. The DNA for the CDR3 is TGTGCCAGTAGTCAGAGGGAGGACACTGAAGCTTTCTTT. As protein: CASSQREDTEAFF. The full variable domain, in which reference TRBV19 and TRBJ1-1 provide the parts outside the CDR3, is DGGITQSPKYLFRKEGQNVTLSCEQNLNHDAMYWYRQDPGQGLRLIYYSQIVNDFQKGDIAEGYSVSREKKESFPLTVTSAQKNPTAFYLCASSQREDTEAFFGQGTRLTVV.

The chain has TRBV7-2 and TRBJ2-7; 7 positions agree with TRBD2. Germline loops: CDR1 SGHTA, CDR2 FQGNSA. The V gene end was trimmed by 1 base and the J gene end by 0 bases; junction bases not matched to a gene: 3. CDR3 length: 15 residues. CDR3 nucleotides: TGTGCCAGCAGCTTAGGGAGCGGGATCTCCTACGAGCAGTACTTC. It translates to CASSLGSGISYEQYF.

The table lists this clone with a count of one. The chain combines TRBV28 with TRBJ2-1; the match to TRBD2 covers 8 bases. Looked up from germline, CDR1 is MDHEN and CDR2 is SYDVKM. V was clipped by 6 bases and J by 7 bases; unmatched bases: 8. The CDR3 sequence is 14 residues long. The CDR3 bases are TGTGCCAGCAGGTCTCCGGGAGGGCGAAATGAGCAGTTCTTC. Translating gives CASRSPGGRNEQFF.

The chain carries TRBV27 and TRBJ2-3; D not resolved. Germline CDR1 and CDR2: MNHEY and SMNVEV (reference sequence). This CDR3 is built from 13 residues. V lost 4 bases to trimming and J lost 3 bases, with 8 bases between them. CDR3 bases: TGTGCCAGCAGTTCTCCCCCTACAGATACGCAGTATTTT. This gives the protein CASSSPPTDTQYF.